The 32 T cell receptor beta chains presented below share a single source sample, sequenced in a study of shared clonotypes between healthy human individuals. Measured with immunoSEQ multiplex PCR; TCRdb has only the in-frame clones, and not every one. The sample consists of about 2.3 million clones, about 90% of them appearing once. The sequenced sample consisted of naive CD4+ T cells from PBMCs. Specified subset: CD45RA+ positively selected. These receptors came from a man younger than 35 in good health. Some clones in this sample may be carry-over from other donors' samples.

Remarks on this clone: The sample has other DNA sequences that encode this CDR3 too. The chain combines TRBV7-8 with TRBJ1-5; D gene uncertain. The V gene lost 0 bases and the J gene lost 4 bases, with 7 bases spanning the gap. The CDR3 contains 14 residues. Germline V gene sequence: CDR1 SGHVS, CDR2 FQNEAQ. CDR3 region: CASSLAEVNQPQHF. CDR3 in DNA: TGTGCCAGCAGCTTAGCGGAGGTAAATCAGCCCCAGCATTTT.

This chain uses TRBV28 with TRBJ1-2, with 9 bases that match TRBD1. The CDR3 spans 15 residues. Germline CDR1 MDHEN, CDR2 SYDVKM. The V and J ends lost 8 bases and 2 bases, in that order; junction bases with no gene match: 9. CDR3 bases: TGTGCCAGCTCTTACGGACAGGGGAGAAACTATGGCTACACCTTC. Amino acids: CASSYGQGRNYGYTF.

As regards this clone: At the DNA level, this CDR3 is encoded by other sequences in the same sample as well. This sequence joins TRBV5-1 and TRBJ1-5, with D possibly being TRBD1 (6 bases). CDR3 length: 15 amino acids. V was trimmed by 0 bases and J by 2 bases, leaving 9 bases between them. Germline V gene sequence: CDR1 SGHRS, CDR2 YFSETQ. CDR3 nucleotide sequence: TGCGCCAGCAGCTTGGCAGGGGTACGCAATCAGCCCCAGCATTTT. Its translation: CASSLAGVRNQPQHF.

This chain connects TRBV5-4 to TRBJ1-4; 9 bases line up with TRBD1. After removal of 0 bases from V and 8 bases from J, the junction contained 5 bases not matched to a gene. The germline V gene encodes CDR1 SGHNT and CDR2 YYREEE (reference sequence). This CDR3 is built from 15 residues. Here the CDR3 reads CASSLGGTGYEKLFF. The CDR3, as DNA: TGTGCCAGCAGCTTGGGAGGGACAGGGTACGAAAAACTGTTTTTT.

There are a few counts of this clone. V and J are TRBV14 and TRBJ1-2; D gene unclear. Germline loops: CDR1 SGHDN, CDR2 FVKESK. The CDR3 has 13 residues. Trimming removed 4 bases from V and 5 bases from J, with 11 bases in between. Here the CDR3 reads CASSPGTEYGYTF. The CDR3 DNA is TGTGCCAGCAGCCCAGGAACAGAGTATGGCTACACCTTC.

The rearrangement uses TRBV6-5 and TRBJ1-1; D is ambiguous. Per germline, CDR1 MNHEY and CDR2 SVGAGI. V lost 2 bases and J 5 bases, leaving 15 bases between the germline ends. The CDR3 is made up of 15 amino acids. For the CDR3, the DNA is TGTGCCAGCAGTTACCTAGCAGGCGGAGGGACTGAAGCTTTCTTT. As protein: CASSYLAGGGTEAFF.

V is TRBV7-9 and J is TRBJ2-5; TRBD1 might be the D (6 bases). This CDR3 contains 17 residues. CDR1 is SEHNR, CDR2 FQNEAQ, per germline (reference sequence). Trimming pared 4 bases from V and 5 bases from J, leaving 23 bases between. The chain's CDR3 is CASSWGGSTGTAETQYF. In nucleotides, the CDR3 is TGTGCCAGCAGCTGGGGTGGTTCCACAGGGACGGCTGAGACCCAGTACTTC.

The rearrangement links TRBV5-1 to TRBJ2-1, with TRBD2 identical over 11 bases. This CDR3 comprises 18 residues. Germline V gene sequence: CDR1 SGHRS, CDR2 YFSETQ. Losses at the gene ends were 1 base for V and 4 bases for J; bases not matched to a gene: 10. The CDR3 spells CASSLSFGASGRYNEQFF. CDR3 nucleotide sequence: TGCGCCAGCAGCTTGAGTTTCGGGGCTAGCGGGAGGTACAATGAGCAGTTCTTC.

The chain uses TRBV6-5 and TRBJ2-1; tentatively, D is TRBD1 or TRBD2 (5 bases each). The germline V gene encodes CDR1 MNHEY and CDR2 SVGAGI. Between the trimmed V and J ends, which lost 2 bases and 6 bases, there was a span of 11 bases. The CDR3 totals 14 residues. This CDR3 is CASSYTWGTNEQFF. For the CDR3, the DNA is TGTGCCAGCAGTTACACGTGGGGGACCAATGAGCAGTTCTTC.

This clone was observed once. This sequence joins TRBV5-1 and TRBJ2-3, with D possibly called TRBD1 or TRBD2 (5 bases each). Germline values: CDR1 SGHRS, CDR2 YFSETQ. There are 17 residues in the CDR3. Trimming took 0 bases from V and 2 from J, leaving 16 bases between them. The CDR3 loop is CASSLGHGGMNTDTQYF. The DNA of the CDR3 is TGCGCCAGCAGCTTGGGTCATGGGGGTATGAACACAGATACGCAGTATTTT.

J is TRBJ2-5 and V is TRBV7-2; D is perhaps TRBD1 (6 bases). Between the trimmed V and J ends, which lost 5 bases and 5 bases, there was a span of 12 bases. The CDR3 covers 13 residues. Germline CDR1 reads SGHTA; CDR2 reads FQGNSA. The CDR3 reads CASSRTGRETQYF. CDR3 bases: TGTGCCAGCAGCCGAACAGGGCGGGAGACCCAGTACTTC.

This chain uses TRBV11-1 with TRBJ1-1; TRBD1 agrees at 8 bases. CDR3 length: 13 residues. Trimming cost V 7 bases and J 4 bases; bases outside gene matches: 5. Germline lookup yields CDR1 SGHAT and CDR2 FQDESV (reference sequence). The CDR3: CASTGQGGTEAFF. The CDR3 DNA is TGTGCCAGCACCGGACAGGGTGGCACTGAAGCTTTCTTT. The full variable domain, completed using reference TRBV11-1 and TRBJ1-1, is EAEVAQSPRYKITEKSQAVAFWCDPISGHATLYWYRQILGQGPELLVQFQDESVVDDSQLPKDRFSAERLKGVDSTLKIQPAELGDSAMYLCASTGQGGTEAFFGQGTRLTVV.

The table lists this clone with a count of one. The chain employs TRBV28 and TRBJ1-1; D gene unclear. Germline V gene sequence: CDR1 MDHEN, CDR2 SYDVKM. Trimming removed 6 bases from V and 8 bases from J, with 13 bases in between. This CDR3 has 12 amino acids. The CDR3 protein is CASRAPGSEAFF. For the CDR3, the DNA is TGTGCCAGCAGGGCCCCCGGATCGGAAGCTTTCTTT.

The rearrangement links TRBV7-6 to TRBJ2-7, with 9 bases matching TRBD2. J lost 3 bases, V lost 4 bases, and 13 bases had no gene match. This CDR3 is built from 17 residues. Looked up from germline, CDR1 is SGHVS and CDR2 is FNYEAQ. The CDR3 coding sequence is TGTGCCAGCAGCTCCGCCCGCGGGAGGGCCGGGAGCTACGAGCAGTACTTC. Translation: CASSSARGRAGSYEQYF.

The CDR3 bases are TGTGCCACCGAGGGGACAACTGACAATGAGCAGTTCTTC. It specifies CATEGTTDNEQFF. The chain joins TRBV6-1 to TRBJ2-1, with D possibly TRBD1 on 6 matching bases. Germline V CDR1 and CDR2: MNHNS, SASEGT. V was trimmed by 10 bases and J by 5 bases, leaving 15 bases between them. The CDR3 contains 13 residues.

The V and J genes are TRBV4-2 and TRBJ2-2; 8 bases fit TRBD2. The CDR3 length is 17 residues. CDR1 is LGHNA and CDR2 is YNFKEQ in the germline V gene. V shed 0 bases, J shed 7 bases, and the junction held 10 bases outside the gene matches. CDR3 sequence: CASSQDTSGRAGGELFF. The CDR3 DNA reads TGTGCCAGCAGCCAAGATACGAGCGGGAGAGCGGGCGGGGAGCTGTTTTTT.

The V call is TRBV7-9, the J call TRBJ1-4, with D perhaps matching TRBD1 (5 bases). The CDR3 is 15 amino acids. V gave up 1 base and J gave up 7 bases, with 13 bases separating them. CDR1 SEHNR and CDR2 FQNEAQ come from the germline V gene (reference sequence). CDR3 sequence (DNA): TGTGCCAGCAGCTTAGTTACGGGGGAGCGTGAAAAACTGTTTTTT. Translated, it gives CASSLVTGEREKLFF. The full variable domain, its missing parts supplied by reference TRBV7-9 and TRBJ1-4, is DTGVSQNPRHKITKRGQNVTFRCDPISEHNRLYWYRQTLGQGPEFLTYFQNEAQLEKSRLLSDRFSAERPKGSFSTLEIQRTEQGDSAMYLCASSLVTGEREKLFFGSGTQLSVL.

This chain links TRBV7-8 with TRBJ1-3, with D unresolved. Trimming cost V 3 bases and J 0 bases, with 9 bases left between them. The CDR3 extends over 15 amino acids. The germline V gene encodes CDR1 SGHVS and CDR2 FQNEAQ. CDR3 residues: CASSFQASSGNTIYF. The CDR3 DNA is TGTGCCAGCAGCTTCCAGGCGAGCTCTGGAAACACCATATATTTT.

DNA of the CDR3: TGTGCCAGCAGCCTTAGCGGGATCGCCTACGAGCAGTACTTC. The encoded protein is CASSLSGIAYEQYF. This chain links TRBV4-2 with TRBJ2-7, with 8 bases fitting TRBD2. Germline V lookup: CDR1 LGHNA, CDR2 YNFKEQ. This CDR3 spans 14 amino acids. The J segment lost 2 bases and the V segment lost 4 bases, leaving 4 bases of the junction unmatched.

The CDR3 loop reads CASWGRTSNYGYTF. CDR3 nucleotides: TGCGCCAGCTGGGGACGGACTTCTAACTATGGCTACACCTTC. The chain couples TRBV10-2 to TRBJ1-2; TRBD1 is a possible D gene (5 bases). In germline, CDR1 is WSHSY, CDR2 SAAADI. Trimming took off 8 bases at V and 0 bases at J, with 13 bases between the two ends. The CDR3 loop spans 14 amino acids.

The chain recombines TRBV5-1 with TRBJ2-1; 8 nucleotides agree with TRBD2. The CDR3 runs 15 residues. Looked up from germline, CDR1 is SGHRS and CDR2 is YFSETQ. The J segment lost 2 bases and the V segment lost 1 base, leaving 2 bases of the junction unmatched. The chain's CDR3 is CASSLSGSAYNEQFF. CDR3 in DNA: TGCGCCAGCAGCTTGAGCGGGAGTGCCTACAATGAGCAGTTCTTC.

V and J are TRBV7-3 and TRBJ2-1, with TRBD1 matching over 7 bases. Unmatched junction bases numbered 5, after V lost 1 base and J lost 8 bases. Germline-derived CDR1 and CDR2 are SGHTA and FQGTGA. The CDR3 spans 14 residues. The CDR3 spells CASSLNRGQDEQFF. The CDR3 bases are TGTGCCAGCAGCTTAAATAGGGGGCAGGATGAGCAGTTCTTC.

Here the CDR3 DNA reads TGTGCCATCCGACAGGGGAGGATAGGTCGCGAAGAGACCCAGTACTTC. Translated, it gives CAIRQGRIGREETQYF. The chain is built from TRBV7-8 and TRBJ2-5, with 8 bases fitting TRBD1. CDR1 is SGHVS, CDR2 FQNEAQ, per germline. The CDR3 length is 16 residues. V lost 10 bases to trimming and J lost 3 bases; unmatched junction nucleotides: 16.

This clone has just one count. This chain joins TRBV7-2 and TRBJ2-1; D remains unclear. Trimming took 5 bases from V and 4 from J, leaving 12 bases between them. CDR1 SGHTA and CDR2 FQGNSA come from the germline V gene. CDR3 length: 14 amino acids. The CDR3 nucleotides are TGTGCCAGCAGCCCACAGTCGGTTTACAATGAGCAGTTCTTC. Translation gives CASSPQSVYNEQFF.

This chain links TRBV6-1 with TRBJ1-2, with 7 bases matching TRBD1. CDR1 is MNHNS, CDR2 SASEGT, per germline. The CDR3 length is 13 residues. J was trimmed by 4 bases and V by 4 bases; bases with no gene match: 3. In nucleotides, the CDR3 is TGTGCCAGCAGTGTGACAGGGACCTATGGCTACACCTTC. Residues: CASSVTGTYGYTF.

This clone was seen just once. The chain is built from TRBV7-8 and TRBJ2-1; D may be TRBD2 (6 bases). The germline V and J ends were trimmed by 5 bases and 7 bases, with 21 bases remaining between them. CDR1 is SGHVS, CDR2 FQNEAQ, per germline. The CDR3 covers 16 residues. The DNA for the CDR3 is TGTGCCAGCAGCCCCCGGCGGGACTCCGTGTGGAATGAGCAGTTCTTC. It is translated as CASSPRRDSVWNEQFF. The whole variable domain, filled in from reference TRBV7-8 and TRBJ2-1, reads GAGVSQSPRYKVAKRGQDVALRCDPISGHVSLFWYQQALGQGPEFLTYFQNEAQLDKSGLPSDRFFAERPEGSVSTLKIQRTQQEDSAVYLCASSPRRDSVWNEQFFGPGTRLTVL.

The rearrangement links TRBV30 to TRBJ2-1; a weak D match, TRBD2 (5 bases). The germline V gene has CDR1 GTSNPN and CDR2 SVGIG (reference sequence). V gave up 7 bases and J gave up 9 bases, with 16 bases separating them. CDR3 length: 12 residues. The CDR3 here is CAYLREFSEQFF. The CDR3 region has the DNA TGTGCCTACCTACGGGAATTCAGTGAGCAGTTCTTC. The full variable domain, with the rest looked up from reference TRBV30 and TRBJ2-1, is SQTIHQWPATLVQPVGSPLSLECTVEGTSNPNLYWYRQAAGRGLQLLFYSVGIGQISSEVPQNLSASRPQDRQFILSSKKLLLSDSGFYLCAYLREFSEQFFGPGTRLTVL.

The chain carries TRBV15 and TRBJ2-1; unclear D gene. The germline V and J ends were trimmed by 1 base and 8 bases, with 15 bases remaining between them. The germline gives CDR1 LNHNV, CDR2 YYDKDF (reference sequence). This CDR3 contains 15 residues. CDR3 coding DNA: TGTGCCACCAGCAGAGCTTACGGGCTAGTTTATGAGCAGTTCTTC. Translation gives CATSRAYGLVYEQFF.

The chain joins TRBV5-1 to TRBJ2-6, with 7 positions matching TRBD1. This CDR3 has 15 amino acids. Germline V gene lookup returns CDR1 SGHRS and CDR2 YFSETQ. Trimming at V came to 9 bases and at J to 0 bases, leaving 6 bases not matched to a gene. The CDR3 coding sequence is TGCGCCACCACAGGGGCCGTCTCTGGGGCCAACGTCCTGACTTTC. The encoded protein is CATTGAVSGANVLTF.

The chain recombines TRBV19 with TRBJ2-1; unclear D gene. Germline V gene sequence: CDR1 LNHDA, CDR2 SQIVND (reference sequence). This CDR3 has 14 amino acids. Trimming removed 2 bases from V and 0 bases from J, with 5 bases in between. DNA of the CDR3: TGTGCCAGTAGTATAACTGGCTCCTACAATGAGCAGTTCTTC. The encoded protein is CASSITGSYNEQFF.

The chain is built from TRBV7-6 and TRBJ2-7, with D perhaps TRBD1 (7 bases). Germline CDR1 reads SGHVS; CDR2 reads FNYEAQ. CDR3 length: 14 residues. The V end lost 1 base, the J end lost 7 bases, and 14 bases lay between the germline ends. The CDR3 protein is CASSLETRGLEQYF. CDR3 in DNA: TGTGCCAGCAGCTTAGAGACTAGGGGGCTGGAGCAGTACTTC. Full variable domain (remainder filled in from reference TRBV7-6 and TRBJ2-7): GAGVSQSPRYKVTKRGQDVALRCDPISGHVSLYWYRQALGQGPEFLTYFNYEAQQDKSGLPNDRFSAERPEGSISTLTIQRTEQRDSAMYRCASSLETRGLEQYFGPGTRLTVT.

The chain recombines TRBV7-9 with TRBJ2-2; D unresolved. Germline V CDR1 and CDR2: SEHNR, FQNEAQ (reference sequence). This CDR3 has 13 residues. Trimming cost V 3 bases and J 5 bases, with 7 bases left between them. The CDR3 region has the DNA TGTGCCAGCAGCTTTTCACAGACCGGGGAGCTGTTTTTT. This encodes CASSFSQTGELFF.